Listed here are 20 T cell receptor beta chains from one sample, sequenced in a study of post-analysis software for immune sequencing data. Libraries were made from TCR beta cDNA, and they carried unique molecular identifiers. MiXCR was run by TCRdb on the PCR reads, yielding one entry per CDR3 protein. The sample lists about 680,000 distinct CDR3 sequences; approximately 60% were seen once. Whole-study results and caveats: The five TRBV segments detected at higher frequency in patients than in controls included TRBV5-6, TRBV5-1 and TRBV20-1.

These receptors' antigens are unknown. Sequencing was done on a sample of blood. These receptors all come from a girl aged 2-9 years with multiple sclerosis.

The chain links TRBV20-1 to TRBJ2-5, with 11 bases lining up with TRBD2. Germline CDR1 is DFQATT and CDR2 is SNEGSKA (reference sequence). CDR3 length equals 14 residues. The trim removed 3 bases at V and 3 bases at J, leaving 3 bases unmatched. The CDR3 is CSASSGLAEETQYF. The CDR3 nucleotides read TGCAGTGCTAGTTCGGGACTAGCGGAAGAGACCCAGTACTTC.

This clonotype is a singleton in its sample. The rearrangement uses TRBV7-6 and TRBJ2-1; D is unresolved. V was clipped by 4 bases and J by 2 bases, with 12 bases between them. This CDR3 spans 15 amino acids. Germline values: CDR1 SGHVS, CDR2 FNYEAQ. CDR3 loop: CASSSTRGTYNEQFF. The CDR3 bases are TGTGCCAGCAGCTCGACACGCGGAACCTACAATGAGCAGTTCTTC.

A single count supports this clonotype. V gene TRBV20-1 combines with J gene TRBJ1-2, with 10 nucleotides matching TRBD1. The CDR3 totals 11 residues. V was pared by 7 bases and J by 7 bases, with 3 bases of the junction left unmatched. Germline loops: CDR1 DFQATT, CDR2 SNEGSKA (reference sequence). This chain's CDR3 is CSGQGAAGYTF. CDR3 DNA: TGCAGTGGACAGGGGGCGGCTGGCTACACCTTC.

This chain uses TRBV5-1 with TRBJ2-1; maybe TRBD2 (5 bases). The V gene lost 4 bases and the J gene lost 3 bases, with 17 bases spanning the gap. The CDR3 totals 16 residues. CDR1 and CDR2 from the germline V gene are SGHRS and YFSETQ. The CDR3: CASSISGLGLYNEQFF. CDR3 sequence (DNA): TGCGCCAGCAGCATCTCCGGACTCGGGCTCTACAATGAGCAGTTCTTC.

The chain is built from TRBV6-5 and TRBJ2-5; no clear D. The CDR3 runs 11 residues. Germline CDR1 MNHEY, CDR2 SVGAGI. V shed 2 bases and J shed 14 bases, with 12 bases lying between them. This CDR3 reads CASSYGPEIYF. The CDR3 coding sequence is TGTGCCAGCAGTTACGGCCCCGAGATATACTTC.

This clonotype was recorded a few times. The V and J genes are TRBV12-5 and TRBJ2-1, with TRBD1 identical over 8 bases. This CDR3 spans 15 amino acids. Losses at the gene ends were 4 bases for V and 5 bases for J; bases not matched to a gene: 7. Germline V gene data show CDR1 as LGHNT and CDR2 as FRNRAP. Here the CDR3 DNA reads TGTGCTAGTGGTTCCGGCAGGGGGCTTAACAATGAGCAGTTCTTC. Protein product: CASGSGRGLNNEQFF.

This sequence joins TRBV10-3 and TRBJ1-1; D perhaps matches TRBD1 (6 bases). Germline loops: CDR1 ENHRY, CDR2 SYGVKD. The CDR3 totals 13 residues. Trimming pared 0 bases from V and 7 bases from J, leaving 9 bases between. DNA of the CDR3: TGTGCCATCAGTGAGTCTTCAGGGGATGAAGCTTTCTTT. Amino acid sequence: CAISESSGDEAFF.

This clonotype was found a few times. The chain is built from TRBV5-5 and TRBJ2-5; D is unclear. CDR1 is SGHKS and CDR2 is YYEKEE in the germline V gene (reference sequence). V was clipped by 0 bases and J by 2 bases, with 8 bases between them. There are 14 residues in the CDR3. The CDR3 is CASSLALLQETQYF. Here the CDR3 DNA reads TGTGCCAGCAGCTTGGCTCTCCTACAAGAGACCCAGTACTTC.

The chain joins TRBV25-1 to TRBJ2-7, with D perhaps TRBD1 (5 bases). Per germline, CDR1 MGHDK and CDR2 SYGVNS. With 2 bases removed from V and 3 bases from J, the gap between germline ends came to 11 bases. The CDR3 length is 14 residues. The CDR3 coding sequence is TGTGCCAGCAGTGAAAGGGGCAGCGTCTACGAGCAGTACTTC. This encodes CASSERGSVYEQYF.

This chain uses TRBV12-3 or TRBV12-4 with TRBJ2-1; the D gene is possibly TRBD2 (5 bases). The CDR3 is made up of 13 amino acids. V was clipped by 7 bases and J by 10 bases, with 17 bases between them. The CDR3 sequence is CASTLGPPGEQFF. The CDR3 nucleotides are TGTGCCAGCACCCTCGGACCCCCGGGAGAGCAGTTCTTC.

There are a few counts of this clonotype. This chain uses TRBV7-3 with TRBJ2-3; TRBD1 agrees at 10 bases. The CDR3 has 16 amino acids. Germline trimming cut 5 bases from V and 2 bases from J; bases unmatched to any gene: 7. The germline CDR1 and CDR2 sequences are SGHTA and FQGTGA. CDR3 sequence: CASSTSGTGVTDTQYF. For the CDR3, the DNA is TGTGCCAGCAGCACCTCCGGGACAGGGGTCACAGATACGCAGTATTTT.

On this clonotype: An end of the junction does not agree with germline; a read error may underlie this. The chain couples TRBV3-1 to TRBJ2-1; D might be TRBD1 (5 bases). Germline V lookup: CDR1 LGHDT, CDR2 YNNKEL (reference sequence). The CDR3 length is 12 residues. The CDR3 DNA reads TGTGCCGGCAGCCCGACTGGGGCTGAGCAGTTCTTC. Protein: CAGSPTGAEQFF.

The chain links TRBV29-1 to TRBJ2-7, with a weak D call TRBD1 (5 bases). V lost 6 bases, J lost 2 bases, and 14 bases lay in between. The CDR3 length is 13 residues. In germline, CDR1 is SQVTM, CDR2 ANQGSEA. CDR3 loop: CSVACDRTYEQYF. CDR3 bases: TGCAGCGTCGCCTGCGACAGAACCTACGAGCAGTACTTC.

The V gene is TRBV12-3 or TRBV12-4, the J gene TRBJ1-5, with D possibly being TRBD1 (6 bases). The CDR3 sequence is 13 residues long. V lost 3 bases, J lost 5 bases, and 8 bases lay in between. The CDR3 reads CASSFEGDQPQHF. The CDR3 DNA sequence: TGTGCCAGCAGTTTTGAGGGGGATCAGCCCCAGCATTTT.

The chain employs TRBV5-6 and TRBJ2-1; 7 bases agree with TRBD1. In germline, CDR1 is SGHDT, CDR2 YYEEEE. The CDR3 is made up of 16 amino acids. The ends lost 2 bases at V and 0 bases at J; junction bases unmatched: 5. In DNA, the CDR3 is TGTGCCAGCAGCTTAGAGACAGGGAGCTCCTACAATGAGCAGTTCTTC. As protein: CASSLETGSSYNEQFF.

The gene calls are TRBV20-1 and TRBJ1-5, with D perhaps matching TRBD1 (5 bases). The germline CDR1 and CDR2 sequences are DFQATT and SNEGSKA (reference sequence). This CDR3 has 13 residues. V was clipped by 3 bases and J by 5 bases, with 11 bases between them. The CDR3 bases are TGCAGTGCTAGTTGGGGGGAGGATCAGCCCCAGCATTTT. Its protein product is CSASWGEDQPQHF.

This rearrangement joins TRBV7-8 to TRBJ2-3, with 15 bases identical to TRBD2. Per germline, CDR1 SGHVS and CDR2 FQNEAQ. The CDR3 contains 19 residues. Trimming took 3 bases from V and 7 from J; bases not matched to a gene: 14. CDR3 nucleotide sequence: TGTGCCAGCAGCTTCTCCGGTCTCCGAGGGACTAGCGGGGGGTATACGCAGTATTTT. Encoded protein: CASSFSGLRGTSGGYTQYF.

The J gene is TRBJ1-2, the V gene TRBV12-3 or TRBV12-4; D might be TRBD1 (5 bases). Trimming removed 6 bases at V and 0 bases at J, with 17 bases between. The CDR3 is 16 residues long. CDR3 in DNA: TGTGCCAGCAGATATGAAGGGGCACCTCCTAACTATGGCTACACCTTC. It specifies CASRYEGAPPNYGYTF.

This clonotype was seen more than once but under ten times. The V call is TRBV25-1, the J call TRBJ2-4, with a weak D call TRBD2 (6 bases). Trimming removed 6 bases at V and 0 bases at J, with 9 bases between. The length of the CDR3 is 14 residues. Germline V gene sequence: CDR1 MGHDK, CDR2 SYGVNS. In DNA, the CDR3 is TGTGCCAGCAGGCCGGGGGTAGCCAAAAACATTCAGTACTTC. It encodes CASRPGVAKNIQYF.

V usage is TRBV3-1 and J usage is TRBJ2-1; D not resolved. Germline loops: CDR1 LGHDT, CDR2 YNNKEL (reference sequence). Trimming cost V 5 bases and J 5 bases, with 19 bases left between them. The CDR3 is 16 amino acids. The CDR3, as DNA: TGTGCCAGCAGCTATTATCCCACCAACCCCCACAATGAGCAGTTCTTC. Its protein is CASSYYPTNPHNEQFF.